The entry below gives a single T cell receptor (beta chain) sequence along with its context. Its antigen is still unknown. No much larger clonotype is one base removed from it; base qualities were not supplied. Participants in the prospective study were aged roughly 18 to 90 years, lived in 24 United States geographic areas, and enrolled through a virtual design. To assign participants to cohorts, the prospective study relied on clinical history that participants themselves reported in a screening survey and a study questionnaire. In the prospective study, mobile phlebotomists collected whole blood, serum and a nasopharyngeal or oropharyngeal swab from each participant. Participants in the prospective study had the option to provide additional blood draws and questionnaires over a roughly 2-month period. Blood samples from the prospective study were shipped frozen or at room temperature prior to DNA extraction.

TCRbeta CDR3 regions were amplified from genomic DNA using the immunoSEQ Assay, a bias-controlled multiplex PCR. On the study's bioinformatics: Within the assay, amplification of reference gene primers was used to estimate how many nucleated cells each sample contained. To quantify the absolute abundance of each unique TCRbeta CDR3 rearrangement, sequence reads were collapsed and filtered. For each sample, productive Simpson clonality was calculated as the square root of Simpson's diversity index over productive rearrangements. In its TCRdb copy, this immuneACCESS table keeps in-frame sequences only and misses some clones. Where compared with another copy, unresolved V genes explain less than half of these, and the others have no known cause. V, J and clone size derive from that table, while D and trimming were established from the DNA sequence. Here the sample has some 190,000 clones; 80% occur a single time. Of the sample, under 4.5% is held by the ten largest clones.

This record comes from a study of blood T cell repertoires in COVID-19 (dated by TCRdb to about 2020). Study-level background: The collaborator samples originated in the United States, Italy and Spain and spanned the acute and convalescent phases of COVID-19. Where available, HLA class I and class II types were taken from metadata supplied by the sample provider and were not determined by assay-based typing. The sample metadata nearly always contained a de-identified subject ID, COVID-19 status, age in years and sex. The prospective study material was composed of cDNA or gDNA derived from T cells, B-cell-depleted T cells, or PBMCs. Samples came from the ongoing ImmuneRACE study (first 160 participants) plus 1,254 subjects from 6 global collaborators. Subjects who had been exposed to COVID-19, were actively infected with it, or had recovered from it provided the deeply sampled blood TCRbeta repertoires that made up the dataset. The repertoires were released in a freely available public database intended as a resource for research on the immune response to SARS-CoV-2. Broad study findings and their caveats: How much clinical and demographic metadata was included differed by source and by participant, and the metadata was provided uncurated.

CDR1 is given as SGDLS and CDR2 as YYNGEE, both from the germline V gene. V is pared back by 4 bases and J by 4 bases, with 17 bases lying between the germline termini. The CDR3 runs 16 residues from the cysteine to the phenylalanine. Of all the DNA, just the CDR3 is kept, 48 bases in frame from base 1. This TCR derives from a man aged 25-45 years with acute COVID-19. Recombination connected TRBV9 to TRBJ2-2; the D gene is perhaps TRBD2, on 6 matching bases. The source material was PBMCs or T cells enriched from blood (not recorded which). The DNA is TGTGCCAGCAGCCCCGATGCTGGGGGAGGCACCGGGGAGCTGTTTTTT. It translates as CASSPDAGGGTGELFF.